This TCR beta chain was found in a study of regulatory T cells in long-lasting Graves disease. Study-level background: Patients with persistent Graves' disease had over 5 years of antithyroid drugs and persistent TSH receptor antibodies.

Time point of the sample: persistent/refractory GD, antithyroid drugs over 5 years with positive TRAb. Extracted RNA from PBMCs served as the source of the TCR library. This clonotype has ten or more counts. The antigen remains unidentified. The authors built TCR beta libraries using iRepertoire HTBI primers and Arm-PCR of CDR3 regions. Using its own MiXCR run on the multiplex PCR reads, TCRdb lists one record per CDR3 protein. This repertoire shows hundreds of thousands of distinct CDR3 sequences, under 25% found once; its top ten account for roughly 8%. Deletions cut 5 bases from V and 9 bases from J, with 13 bases between. CDR1 and CDR2 (germline): SGHAT, FQNNGV. This CDR3 has 13 amino acids. Overall study findings and caveats: It was in persistent disease that TRBV28, TRBJ1-2 and TRBJ2-5 were favored. Persistent patients shared more public clonotypes (approximately 2,900) than new patients (roughly 1,000).

The sequence derives from a female donor with Graves disease. Specimen: peripheral blood mononuclear cells (PBMCs), collected when the disease was refractory, from a patient treated with antithyroid drugs. This chain connects TRBV11-2 to TRBJ2-2, with D tentatively TRBD1 (6 bases). CDR3 nucleotide sequence: TGTGCCAGCAGCCACAGGGCGGGTCGGGAGCTGTTTTTT. Amino acid sequence: CASSHRAGRELFF.